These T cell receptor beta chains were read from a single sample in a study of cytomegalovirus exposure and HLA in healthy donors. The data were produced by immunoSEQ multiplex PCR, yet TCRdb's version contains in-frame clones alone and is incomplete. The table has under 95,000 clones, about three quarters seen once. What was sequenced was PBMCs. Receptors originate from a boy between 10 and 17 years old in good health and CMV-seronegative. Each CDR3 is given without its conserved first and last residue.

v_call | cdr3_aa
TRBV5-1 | ASSFEQTYGYT
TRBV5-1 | ASSSTGGLNTEAF
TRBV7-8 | ASSAPGGGRNYGYT
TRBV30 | ASYWGRRGVNTIY
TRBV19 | ASSMRTRNEQF
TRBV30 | AWSQDRGYTGELF
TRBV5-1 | ASSGGSVGEAF
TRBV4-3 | ASSLRTGVYEQY
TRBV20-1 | SAATLYEQY
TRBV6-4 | ASSETGTGGNEQY
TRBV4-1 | ASSPEGAGGRSVN
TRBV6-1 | ASSERTARDEQY
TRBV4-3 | ASSQVRLDRMNTEAF
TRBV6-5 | ASSNPRGTEAF
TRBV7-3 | ASSLTQYAEQY
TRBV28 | ASLRSFRSDEQF
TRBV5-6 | ASSLVGGYEQY
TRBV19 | ASSTQGMNTEAF
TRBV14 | ASERLAGDNEQF
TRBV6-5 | ASSFPPGSGANVLT
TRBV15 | ATSDRQETYEQY
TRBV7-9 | ASSSPGQFNSPLH
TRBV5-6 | ASSLSGTEAF
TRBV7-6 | ASSDKGGTGELF
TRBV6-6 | ASSPREGPYEQY
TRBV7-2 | ASSLFTVLASYEQY
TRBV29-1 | SVAAGGPPGELF
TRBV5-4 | ASSPGHAGASGANVLT
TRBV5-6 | ASSLLGGDGYT
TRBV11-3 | ASSLGTGRELF
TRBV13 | ASKDSGFAYEQY
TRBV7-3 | ASSPYLNTEAF
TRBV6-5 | ASRAEVGIFEQY
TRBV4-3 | ASSQGVLGLAGGPKIYEQY
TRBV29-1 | SVIDGADTQY
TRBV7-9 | ASSLWRGEKDTQY